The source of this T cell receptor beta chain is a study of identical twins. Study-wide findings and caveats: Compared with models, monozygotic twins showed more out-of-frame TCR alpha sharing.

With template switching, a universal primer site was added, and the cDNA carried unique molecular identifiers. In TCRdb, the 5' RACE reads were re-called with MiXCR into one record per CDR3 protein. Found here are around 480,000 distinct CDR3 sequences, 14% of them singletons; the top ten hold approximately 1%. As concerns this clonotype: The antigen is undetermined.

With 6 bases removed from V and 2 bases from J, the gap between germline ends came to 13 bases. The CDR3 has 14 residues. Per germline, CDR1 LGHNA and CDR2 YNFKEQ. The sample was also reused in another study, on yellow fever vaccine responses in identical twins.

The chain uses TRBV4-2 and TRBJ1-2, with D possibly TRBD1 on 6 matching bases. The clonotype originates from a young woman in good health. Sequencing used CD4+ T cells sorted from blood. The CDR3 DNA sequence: TGTGCCAGCAGTCAGAACAGGGTAAACTATGGCTACACCTTC. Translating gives CASSQNRVNYGYTF.